This T cell receptor beta chain was obtained from a study of T cells in Graves' hyperthyroidism and ophthalmopathy. A remark on this clonotype: A read error may be the cause here, since a much bigger clone is one base away.

Trimming stripped 3 bases from V and 5 bases from J, with 14 bases between. The germline V gene encodes CDR1 DFQATT and CDR2 SNEGSKA (reference sequence). CDR3 size: 13 residues. Patients showing uncontrolled infection, other autoimmune disease, pregnancy or lactation were ineligible. Amplification of TCR beta CDR3 regions was performed using RNA transcripts as template. A first-round RT-PCR of the TCR CDR3 used the HTBI primer set. Each CDR3 protein is one row after TCRdb ran MiXCR on the multiplex PCR reads. The data contain around 600,000 distinct CDR3 sequences, roughly 14% of them singletons. This TCR was sampled from a woman aged 45-65 years with Graves' ophthalmopathy. The material sequenced was blood. The rearrangement joins TRBV20-1 to TRBJ2-7; D uncertain. The CDR3 nucleotides read TGCAGTGCTAGGGCTGGACCGGACGACGAGCAGTACTTC. It yields the protein CSARAGPDDEQYF.